The clone carrying this T cell receptor (beta chain) was recorded many times. The CDR3 loop spans 16 amino acids. Per the germline V gene, CDR1 is MNHEY and CDR2 is SVGAGI. The ends were cut back, 11 bases at V and 0 bases at J, with 17 bases in the middle. The time point was: longitudinal time-point 1 (baseline). As for the cDNA, it was generated by 5'RACE with 10-nucleotide random UMIs. TCRdb reprocessed the 5' RACE reads via MiXCR and lists one record per CDR3 protein. The sample contains tens of thousands of distinct CDR3 sequences, about 9% of which appear only once. The data were taken from a study of neurological immune-mediated disorders.

The rearrangement joins TRBV6-5 to TRBJ1-6; D possibly corresponds to TRBD1 (5 bases). Sequenced material: PBMCs. This receptor was obtained from a woman in her thirties or forties in good health. This CDR3 reads CAPTHPGSSYNSPLHF. DNA of the CDR3: TGTGCCCCTACTCACCCAGGGAGCTCCTATAATTCACCCCTCCACTTT.